This TCR beta chain was identified in a study of breast tumors, draining lymph nodes, adjacent tissues. Study findings and constraints: Findings are consistent with lymph node origin and intratumoral expansion of most tumor T cells. Compared with lymph nodes, tumors were less diverse; compared with nontumor tissue, more. Luminal-like breast cancer showed significantly higher tumor–nontumor repertoire similarity than basal-like. That most tumor T cells come from lymph nodes remained unproven.

The lymph nodes were axillary draining lymph nodes from breast cancer patients. About this clonotype itself: Its specificity is not known.

TCRdb re-called the multiplex PCR reads with MiXCR, one entry per CDR3 protein. The sample lists around 230,000 distinct CDR3 sequences, approximately 29% occurring once. This TCR was recovered from a female donor with breast cancer. Some clones in this sample may be carry-over from other donors' samples. Sequencing was performed on axillary lymph node tissue.

The CDR3 protein is CSASGATSGGELFF. The CDR3 coding sequence is TGCAGTGCTAGTGGGGCAACGAGCGGAGGGGAGCTGTTTTTT. The chain couples TRBV20-1 to TRBJ2-2, with D possibly being TRBD1 or TRBD2 (5 bases each). The CDR3 covers 14 residues. The V end was cut by 3 bases, the J end by 8 bases, with 16 bases between. Germline lookup yields CDR1 DFQATT and CDR2 SNEGSKA (reference sequence).